This T cell receptor (beta chain) was documented in a study of Ad26.COV2.S vaccination and SARS-CoV-2 variants. Sequencing was performed with immunoSEQ multiplex PCR; in TCRdb, only in-frame clones are kept and a portion is missing. This table holds 510,000 or so clones, around 88% found once. This clone was observed once. Indicated treatment: some 19 received Ad26.COV2.S at low or high dose, single or two shots; 5 received placebo; per-sample allocation not given. Sample collection was performed on day 63 after the first vaccine or placebo injection. This CDR3 has 15 amino acids. Germline V lookup: CDR1 SNHLY, CDR2 FYNNEI. The trim removed 8 bases at V and 6 bases at J, leaving 12 bases unmatched.

The chain links TRBV2 to TRBJ2-1, with 8 bases lining up with TRBD2. The receptor comes from a person aged 18-60 years who received the Ad26.COV2.S COVID-19 vaccine or a placebo. The input for sequencing was peripheral blood, taken in a trial of Ad26.COV2.S vaccine versus placebo. CDR3 nucleotide sequence: TGTGCCAGCGGCCCACGGACTAGCATAGTCAATGAGCAGTTCTTC. Translating gives CASGPRTSIVNEQFF.